The T cell receptor beta chain under discussion was sequenced for a study of shared clonotypes between healthy human individuals. Study at large: Participating donors consisted of two women and a few men aged 18 to 49. Study results and caveats: Although depth was large, rarefaction showed that sequencing of the sorted subsets was incomplete. In general, naive subsets displayed greater estimated richness than memory subsets did.

This clone has only one observation. Its specificity is not known. Naive CD8 cells comprised CD45RO-negative, CCR7-positively selected cells, excluding terminally differentiated effector memory CD45RA+ cells. Each of the donors was a healthy adult who was HIV-negative and had not had a recent acute infection or vaccination. The CDR3 extends over 16 amino acids. Germline CDR1 SGDLS, CDR2 YYNGEE. Trimming removed 3 bases from V and 0 bases from J, with 15 bases in between. Generated by immunoSEQ multiplex PCR, the TCRdb table keeps only in-frame clones and is missing some. The sample consists of a few hundred thousand clones, roughly 95% of them appearing once.

This clonotype was sampled from a woman aged 25 to 39 in good health. Input material: naive CD8+ T cells sorted from blood. The chain links TRBV9 to TRBJ1-2; D is possibly TRBD1 (6 bases). In DNA, the CDR3 is TGTGCCAGCAGCGAGGAGGGGGGACTAGCTAACTATGGCTACACCTTC. It translates to CASSEEGGLANYGYTF.